The present T cell receptor beta chain was sequenced within a study of blood T cells in healthy people across ages. A sample-barcoded 5' primer and a J-beta primer mix were used in a second PCR of about 7 to 12 cycles. TCRdb fed the 5' RACE reads into MiXCR, producing one record per CDR3 protein. The table lists fewer than 900,000 distinct CDR3 sequences, 43% of them singletons. Per the germline V gene, CDR1 is LGHNA and CDR2 is YSLEER. V gave up 0 bases and J gave up 2 bases, with 14 bases separating them. This CDR3 is 17 amino acids long. There are many counts of this clonotype. What it recognizes is unknown. Study-level points and caveats: Any conclusive comparison of naive versus antigen-experienced cells was prevented by using unsorted PBMCs. Naive CD4+ cell counts and diversity both ran higher in long-lived than in aged donors.

The chain joins TRBV4-3 to TRBJ2-4; a possible D gene is TRBD2 (6 bases). This clonotype originated in a woman aged 55-70 years in good health. The sample taken for sequencing was blood. CDR3: CASSQDSAGRSKNIQYF. CDR3 nucleotides: TGCGCCAGCAGCCAAGATTCCGCGGGACGGTCCAAAAACATTCAGTACTTC.